The entry below describes one TCR beta chain. Its specificity is unknown. Germline lookup yields CDR1 SNHLY and CDR2 FYNNEI. Trimming shortened V by 3 bases and J by 9 bases, and 6 bases separated the two germline ends. The CDR3 loop spans 11 amino acids. These data are taken from a study of monozygotic twins with cystic fibrosis. Whole-study findings and limits: The repertoire was suggested to be naive-dominated, clonality median around 0.0089.

Data came from immunoSEQ multiplex PCR; TCRdb stores just in-frame clones and leaves some out. The table lists around 8,800 clones, roughly nine tenths of them singletons. V usage is TRBV2 and J usage is TRBJ2-1; D may be TRBD2 (5 bases). The TCR sequence derives from a boy between 2 and 10 years old with cystic fibrosis. The source material was blood. CDR3 sequence: CASSERVEQFF. CDR3 in DNA: TGTGCCAGCAGTGAGAGGGTTGAGCAGTTCTTC. The full variable domain, with the rest looked up from reference TRBV2 and TRBJ2-1, is EPEVTQTPSHQVTQMGQEVILRCVPISNHLYFYWYRQILGQKVEFLVSFYNNEISEKSEIFDDQFSVERPDGSNFTLKIRSTKLEDSAMYFCASSERVEQFFGPGTRLTVL.